The 19 T cell receptor beta chains below all came from one sample that was sequenced in a study of blood T cells in healthy people across ages (dated by TCRdb to about 2015). The library relied on 5' RACE. TCRdb lists the instrument as Illumina HiSeq 2500. A second about 7 to 12 cycle PCR used a sample-barcoded 5' primer and a J-beta primer mix. The public reads were reanalyzed by TCRdb: fastp trimming at Q25, MiXCR alignment, in-frame beta chains only. When rows share a CDR3 protein, they turn into one entry using the most common DNA and genes. The table for this sample lists 700,000 or so distinct CDR3 sequences; 40% to 45% of them were counted only once. The leading ten clones occupy around 30% of the sample. Material for sequencing was blood. Receptor source: a man older than 75 in good health.

In its sample, this clonotype was seen a few times. The CDR3 bases are TGTGCCATCAGTGAAGACAGCTCACAATACCTCTCCTACAATGAGCAGTTCTTC. It codes for CAISEDSSQYLSYNEQFF. The V call is TRBV10-3, the J call TRBJ2-1, with a weak D call TRBD1 (5 bases). CDR3 length: 18 residues. CDR1 and CDR2 from the germline V gene are ENHRY and SYGVKD. V was pared by 3 bases and J by 0 bases, with 18 bases between.

V usage is TRBV7-2 and J usage is TRBJ1-3; 9 bases line up with TRBD1. Germline V CDR1 and CDR2: SGHTA, FQGNSA. The CDR3 is made up of 14 amino acids. Trimming removed 8 bases from V and 4 bases from J; junction bases left unmatched: 6. CDR3 residues: CASAKTGGGNTIYF. For the CDR3, the DNA is TGTGCCAGCGCCAAAACAGGGGGCGGAAACACCATATATTTT.

In this sample, this clonotype turned up a few times. Here the CDR3 reads CASSPQPSGRADNEQFF. For the CDR3, the DNA is TGCGCCAGCAGCCCCCAGCCAAGCGGGAGGGCGGACAATGAGCAGTTCTTC. The gene calls are TRBV5-1 and TRBJ2-1; 10 nucleotides agree with TRBD2. The length of the CDR3 is 17 residues. V lost 4 bases, J lost 5 bases, and 12 bases stayed unmatched. CDR1 is SGHRS, CDR2 YFSETQ, per germline.

The sample holds a few counts of this clonotype. This chain joins TRBV7-9 and TRBJ2-5; perhaps TRBD1 as D (6 bases). The V gene lost 5 bases and the J gene lost 2 bases, with 12 bases spanning the gap. This CDR3 has 14 amino acids. Germline CDR1 reads SEHNR; CDR2 reads FQNEAQ (reference sequence). The DNA of the CDR3 is TGTGCCAGCAGCGAAGCCGGGACACAAGAGACCCAGTACTTC. Encoded protein: CASSEAGTQETQYF.

This clonotype has only a few counts. The V and J genes are TRBV5-5 and TRBJ1-2; 7 bases align to TRBD1. Losses at the gene ends were 5 bases for V and 1 base for J; bases not matched to a gene: 5. The V gene's germline CDR1 is SGHKS and CDR2 YYEKEE (reference sequence). The CDR3 is 14 amino acids. The CDR3 spells CASSPRGLNYGYTF. CDR3 DNA: TGTGCCAGCAGTCCTAGGGGGCTTAACTATGGCTACACCTTC.

The chain employs TRBV20-1 and TRBJ2-7, with D possibly matching TRBD1 (5 bases). V lost 0 bases, J lost 0 bases, and 15 bases lay in between. Germline V gene lookup returns CDR1 DFQATT and CDR2 SNEGSKA (reference sequence). The length of the CDR3 is 16 residues. This chain's CDR3 is CSARDPGHPSSYEQYF. The CDR3 DNA follows: TGCAGTGCTAGAGACCCAGGGCACCCTAGCTCCTACGAGCAGTACTTC.

The rearrangement joins TRBV24-1 to TRBJ2-2, with no clear D. Germline V CDR1 and CDR2: KGHDR, SFDVKD. There are 14 residues in the CDR3. Trimming removed 5 bases at V and 5 bases at J, with 11 bases between. In nucleotides, the CDR3 is TGTGCCACCAGTGTAGGCGGAATAACCGGGGAGCTGTTTTTT. It translates to CATSVGGITGELFF.

This clonotype was detected only a few times. The chain joins TRBV11-3 to TRBJ1-1; D is unresolved. V lost 2 bases to trimming and J lost 1 base, with 5 bases between them. The V gene's germline CDR1 is SGHNT and CDR2 YENEEA. The CDR3 loop spans 13 amino acids. CDR3 sequence: CASSLHGNTEAFF. The DNA of the CDR3 is TGTGCCAGCAGCTTACACGGGAACACTGAAGCTTTCTTT. Combining the CDR3 with reference TRBV11-3 and TRBJ1-1 gives the whole variable domain EAGVVQSPRYKIIEKKQPVAFWCNPISGHNTLYWYLQNLGQGPELLIRYENEEAVDDSQLPKDRFSAERLKGVDSTLKIQPAELGDSAVYLCASSLHGNTEAFFGQGTRLTVV.

This clonotype appeared a few times. The chain combines TRBV15 with TRBJ2-7, with 8 nucleotides matching TRBD1. The V gene end was trimmed by 4 bases and the J gene end by 1 base; junction bases not matched to a gene: 3. Germline CDR1 and CDR2: LNHNV and YYDKDF (reference sequence). This CDR3 spans 14 amino acids. The CDR3 region is CATSTDRGSYEQYF. The CDR3 DNA sequence: TGTGCCACCAGCACTGACAGGGGATCCTACGAGCAGTACTTC. Together with reference TRBV15 and TRBJ2-7, the CDR3 gives the full variable domain: DAMVIQNPRYQVTQFGKPVTLSCSQTLNHNVMYWYQQKSSQAPKLLFHYYDKDFNNEADTPDNFQSRRPNTSFCFLDIRSPGLGDTAMYLCATSTDRGSYEQYFGPGTRLTVT.

This chain connects TRBV20-1 to TRBJ2-7, with 7 nucleotides matching TRBD1. Germline-derived CDR1 and CDR2 are DFQATT and SNEGSKA (reference sequence). The CDR3 consists of 12 residues. The trim removed 6 bases at V and 12 bases at J, leaving 14 bases unmatched. CDR3 in DNA: TGCAGTGCCAAGACAGGGATGGAGACCCGGTACTTC. Protein: CSAKTGMETRYF.

J is TRBJ1-3 and V is TRBV7-6; tentative D call: TRBD1 (6 bases). Trimming pared 5 bases from V and 0 bases from J, leaving 14 bases between. The CDR3 contains 16 residues. Germline CDR1 is SGHVS and CDR2 is FNYEAQ. The CDR3 coding sequence is TGTGCCAGCAGCCCCGGACAGCCAAACTCTGGAAACACCATATATTTT. It is translated as CASSPGQPNSGNTIYF.

The chain combines TRBV6-1 with TRBJ1-2; unclear D gene. Germline assignment: CDR1 MNHNS and CDR2 SASEGT. V lost 3 bases, J lost 4 bases, and 12 bases lay in between. This CDR3 spans 14 amino acids. CDR3 region: CASSDSRRVYGYTF. The CDR3 coding sequence is TGTGCCAGCAGTGATTCGCGGAGAGTCTATGGCTACACCTTC.

This clonotype was recorded a few times. The chain employs TRBV27 and TRBJ1-5; D is undetermined. Germline CDR1 is MNHEY and CDR2 is SMNVEV (reference sequence). This CDR3 has 15 residues. V lost 3 bases, J lost 1 base, and 10 bases lay in between. CDR3 sequence reads: CASSFRQASNQPQHF. The DNA for the CDR3 is TGTGCCAGCAGTTTTAGACAAGCAAGCAATCAGCCCCAGCATTTT.

This clonotype was observed a few times. V gene TRBV6-1 combines with J gene TRBJ2-3; D gene unclear. V lost 1 base, J lost 1 base, and 12 bases lay in between. CDR3 size: 16 residues. CDR1 and CDR2 from the germline V gene are MNHNS and SASEGT. The CDR3: CASSEGWTEGTDTQYF. Written as DNA, the CDR3 is TGTGCCAGCAGTGAAGGGTGGACCGAAGGCACAGATACGCAGTATTTT.

The rearrangement links TRBV7-2 to TRBJ2-3; a weak D match, TRBD2 (5 bases). The germline V and J ends were trimmed by 0 bases and 5 bases, with 9 bases remaining between them. Germline CDR1 SGHTA, CDR2 FQGNSA. This CDR3 has 14 amino acids. CDR3 amino acids: CASSLAGEVDTQYF. CDR3 in DNA: TGTGCCAGCAGCTTAGCGGGAGAGGTAGATACGCAGTATTTT. The whole variable domain, remainder taken from reference TRBV7-2 and TRBJ2-3, is GAGVSQSPSNKVTEKGKDVELRCDPISGHTALYWYRQSLGQGLEFLIYFQGNSAPDKSGLPSDRFSAERTGGSVSTLTIQRTQQEDSAVYLCASSLAGEVDTQYFGPGTRLTVL.

This clonotype has more than one count but fewer than ten. The chain recombines TRBV7-2 with TRBJ2-1; unclear D gene. Looked up from germline, CDR1 is SGHTA and CDR2 is FQGNSA. V was trimmed by 0 bases and J by 10 bases, leaving 7 bases between them. This CDR3 has 12 residues. In DNA form, the CDR3 reads TGTGCCAGCAGCTTAGCGCGGCTAGAGCAGTTCTTC. This sequence encodes CASSLARLEQFF.

Of note for this clonotype: At one end the junction does not follow the germline gene, possibly because of a read error. V usage is TRBV12-5 and J usage is TRBJ2-1, with 9 bases fitting TRBD1. CDR3 size: 16 residues. Germline CDR1 reads LGHNT; CDR2 reads FRNRAP. CDR3 nucleotides: TGTGCTAGCGGTTTGGGATGGACAGGGGACTACAATGAGCAGTTCTTC. Translation gives CASGLGWTGDYNEQFF.

In this sample, this clonotype turned up a few times. The V gene is TRBV6-2 or TRBV6-3, the J gene TRBJ2-2; no clear D. This CDR3 is built from 15 residues. The V end was cut by 7 bases, the J end by 0 bases, with 12 bases between. Germline V CDR1 and CDR2: MNHEY, SVGEGT. The CDR3 is CASMKGITNTGELFF. The CDR3, as DNA: TGTGCCAGCATGAAAGGCATTACGAACACCGGGGAGCTGTTTTTT.

V is TRBV7-6 and J is TRBJ1-6; D gene ambiguous. CDR1 and CDR2 from the germline V gene are SGHVS and FNYEAQ. CDR3 length: 15 amino acids. Trimming took off 0 bases at V and 9 bases at J, with 12 bases between the two ends. CDR3 nucleotides: TGTGCCAGCAGCTTAGCGAAGGCAGGATCTTCACCCCTCCACTTT. It codes for CASSLAKAGSSPLHF.